The T cell receptor (beta chain) under discussion was sequenced for a study of blood T cell repertoires in COVID-19. At the level of the study: COVID-19 samples, acute and convalescent, were from the United States, Italy and Spain. PBMCs, B-cell-depleted T cells, or T cells were the source of the cDNA or gDNA that made up the material.

In the original workflow: Researchers report that nucleated cell counts were estimated from reference gene primer amplification. Data came from immunoSEQ multiplex PCR; TCRdb stores just in-frame clones and leaves some out. V and J calls and clone size come straight from that table; D and trimming were deduced from the DNA. This repertoire shows 100,000 to 120,000 clones, around 81% found once; its top ten account for roughly a tenth. The CDR3 runs to 15 residues. The V gene end was trimmed by 2 bases and the J gene end by 1 base; junction bases not matched to a gene: 3. The germline V gene has CDR1 SGHTA and CDR2 FQGTGA.

The clonotype comes from a woman in her 70s with acute or convalescent COVID-19. The specimen sequenced was peripheral blood. The V gene is TRBV7-3, the J gene TRBJ2-3; TRBD2 matches at 7 bases. This CDR3 is CASSLVGGGTDTQYF. CDR3 DNA sequence: TGTGCCAGCAGCTTAGTGGGAGGGGGCACAGATACGCAGTATTTT.